The next 20 T cell receptor beta chains were all read from a single sample in a study of T cell clonotyping in hematopoietic cell transplantation. Time point indicated: recipient sample about 28 days before transplant, after cytoreduction. This table comes from immunoSEQ multiplex PCR, and its TCRdb copy is limited to in-frame clones, with some not included. The data hold around 10,000 clones, with 80% to 95% observed a single time. The sequencing here drew on peripheral blood mononuclear cells, taken before stem cell transplant. The receptors here all came from a woman in her thirties or forties with acute myeloid leukemia. Some clones in this sample may be carry-over from other donors' samples.

This rearrangement joins TRBV27 to TRBJ2-7, with 8 bases matching TRBD1. The length of the CDR3 is 14 residues. From germline, CDR1 is MNHEY and CDR2 SMNVEV (reference sequence). J was trimmed by 4 bases and V by 3 bases; bases with no gene match: 5. The CDR3 protein is CASSLNRGEYEQYF. In DNA, the CDR3 is TGTGCCAGCAGTTTGAACAGGGGGGAATACGAGCAGTACTTC.

This clone was picked up one time. The chain recombines TRBV27 with TRBJ1-5, with a weak D call TRBD1 (5 bases). Trimming took 2 bases from V and 7 from J, leaving 15 bases between them. Germline assignment: CDR1 MNHEY and CDR2 SMNVEV (reference sequence). The CDR3 sequence is 15 residues long. The CDR3 region has the DNA TGTGCCAGCAGTTTACTGGGGGGTATCGGACAGCCCCAGCATTTT. It specifies CASSLLGGIGQPQHF.

The chain links TRBV11-2 to TRBJ1-2; D call uncertain. Germline CDR1 reads SGHAT; CDR2 reads FQNNGV. Trimming shortened V by 4 bases and J by 8 bases, and 17 bases separated the two germline ends. The CDR3 runs 14 residues. CDR3 protein: CASSSVRTGRGYTF. CDR3 sequence (DNA): TGTGCCAGCAGCTCAGTCAGGACGGGCCGCGGCTACACCTTC.

The J gene is TRBJ1-5, the V gene TRBV5-6; D is unresolved. The V gene's germline CDR1 is SGHDT and CDR2 YYEEEE. The CDR3 runs to 15 residues. The germline V and J ends were trimmed by 2 bases and 0 bases, with 9 bases remaining between them. The DNA of the CDR3 is TGTGCCAGCAGCTTTTTCACAGATAGCAATCAGCCCCAGCATTTT. Translated, it gives CASSFFTDSNQPQHF.

The gene calls are TRBV14 and TRBJ2-1; D is undetermined. V was cut by 1 base and J by 9 bases, with 4 bases left in between. Germline V gives CDR1 SGHDN, CDR2 FVKESK. The CDR3 is 11 amino acids. The DNA of the CDR3 is TGTGCCAGCAGCCAAGGGAGTGAGCAGTTCTTC. Its protein is CASSQGSEQFF.

The DNA for the CDR3 is TGTGCCAGCAGCGAAAAAAGACAGATCAATGAGCAGTTCTTC. Translated, it gives CASSEKRQINEQFF. The V and J genes are TRBV7-8 and TRBJ2-1; D possibly corresponds to TRBD1 (5 bases). The germline gives CDR1 SGHVS, CDR2 FQNEAQ. This CDR3 contains 14 residues. The germline V and J ends were trimmed by 5 bases and 6 bases, with 14 bases remaining between them.

This clone showed up just a few times. V and J are TRBV29-1 and TRBJ1-1; perhaps TRBD1 as D (5 bases). CDR3 size: 17 residues. V was trimmed by 4 bases and J by 2 bases, leaving 23 bases between them. CDR1 and CDR2 from the germline V gene are SQVTM and ANQGSEA. CDR3: CSVVGGTPGWTNTEAFF. Written as DNA, the CDR3 is TGCAGCGTTGTGGGGGGAACACCTGGGTGGACAAACACTGAAGCTTTCTTT.

The rearrangement links TRBV2 to TRBJ2-7, with TRBD2 matching over 14 bases. The CDR3 is 16 residues long. Unmatched junction bases numbered 8, after V lost 6 bases and J lost 4 bases. In germline, CDR1 is SNHLY, CDR2 FYNNEI. CDR3 DNA: TGTGCCAGCAGAGAGGGGACTAGCGGGAGTAGGTACGAGCAGTACTTC. Translated: CASREGTSGSRYEQYF.

The J gene is TRBJ2-5, the V gene TRBV30; weak D call: TRBD2 (5 bases). V lost 4 bases, J lost 4 bases, and 7 bases lay in between. Germline V lookup: CDR1 GTSNPN, CDR2 SVGIG (reference sequence). The CDR3 consists of 11 residues. Here the CDR3 reads CAWKAGETQYF. In nucleotides, the CDR3 is TGTGCCTGGAAGGCGGGAGAGACCCAGTACTTC.

This clone showed up just a few times. The genes are TRBV10-2 and TRBJ1-1; no clear D gene. Germline lookup yields CDR1 WSHSY and CDR2 SAAADI. This CDR3 has 13 residues. The V end was cut by 6 bases, the J end by 1 base, with 9 bases between. The CDR3 region is CASRTKQNTEAFF. In DNA form, the CDR3 reads TGCGCCAGCAGGACAAAGCAGAACACTGAAGCTTTCTTT.

This chain joins TRBV30 and TRBJ1-2; D gene unclear. The V gene's germline CDR1 is GTSNPN and CDR2 SVGIG (reference sequence). This CDR3 has 12 amino acids. V was shortened by 5 bases and J by 2 bases, with 9 bases between the two germline ends. The CDR3 region is CAWALGNYGYTF. CDR3 bases: TGTGCCTGGGCGCTGGGGAACTATGGCTACACCTTC. Full variable domain (rest looked up from reference TRBV30 and TRBJ1-2): SQTIHQWPATLVQPVGSPLSLECTVEGTSNPNLYWYRQAAGRGLQLLFYSVGIGQISSEVPQNLSASRPQDRQFILSSKKLLLSDSGFYLCAWALGNYGYTFGSGTRLTVV.

V is TRBV7-9 and J is TRBJ2-1; 11 nucleotides line up with TRBD2. CDR3 size: 16 residues. The trim removed 2 bases at V and 3 bases at J, leaving 3 bases unmatched. Germline V gene data show CDR1 as SEHNR and CDR2 as FQNEAQ (reference sequence). The CDR3 loop is CASSLSGLAGYNEQFF. Written as DNA, the CDR3 is TGTGCCAGCAGCTTATCCGGACTAGCGGGCTACAATGAGCAGTTCTTC.

The chain recombines TRBV25-1 with TRBJ1-1; TRBD1 matches 9 bases. V gave up 2 bases and J gave up 5 bases; unmatched junction bases: 6. The CDR3 has 15 residues. Germline V gene data show CDR1 as MGHDK and CDR2 as SYGVNS. The CDR3 nucleotides are TGTGCCAGCAGTGAAACCCCGGACAGGGGTACTGAAGCTTTCTTT. This codes for CASSETPDRGTEAFF.

This clone has only one observation. The chain joins TRBV19 to TRBJ1-2, with TRBD1 identical over 7 bases. The germline V gene has CDR1 LNHDA and CDR2 SQIVND (reference sequence). The V gene end was trimmed by 4 bases and the J gene end by 4 bases; junction bases not matched to a gene: 12. The CDR3 sequence is 16 residues long. The CDR3 spells CASSTTGTAKFYGYTF. The CDR3 region has the DNA TGTGCCAGTAGTACAACCGGGACAGCAAAATTCTATGGCTACACCTTC.

The rearrangement links TRBV29-1 to TRBJ2-7, with D perhaps matching TRBD2 (5 bases). CDR3 length: 14 amino acids. Trimming left V 4 bases short and J 0 bases short, with 13 bases between. Germline CDR1 reads SQVTM; CDR2 reads ANQGSEA. CDR3 nucleotide sequence: TGCAGCGTTGTAACCCTAACTAGCTCCTACGAGCAGTACTTC. It yields the protein CSVVTLTSSYEQYF.

The chain combines TRBV2 with TRBJ1-1; D might be TRBD1 (6 bases). The V gene's germline CDR1 is SNHLY and CDR2 FYNNEI. V lost 6 bases and J lost 1, with 15 bases in between. CDR3 length: 15 residues. The chain's CDR3 is CASSETGFGNTEAFF. CDR3 nucleotide sequence: TGTGCCAGCAGCGAAACAGGGTTTGGGAACACTGAAGCTTTCTTT. The variable domain in full, with the rest retrieved from reference TRBV2 and TRBJ1-1, is EPEVTQTPSHQVTQMGQEVILRCVPISNHLYFYWYRQILGQKVEFLVSFYNNEISEKSEIFDDQFSVERPDGSNFTLKIRSTKLEDSAMYFCASSETGFGNTEAFFGQGTRLTVV.

This sequence joins TRBV28 and TRBJ2-7; 7 bases are a match to TRBD2. The germline V gene encodes CDR1 MDHEN and CDR2 SYDVKM. V trimming: 5 bases; J trimming: 5 bases; junction bases outside the gene matches: 9. The CDR3 has 14 residues. CDR3 nucleotide sequence: TGTGCCAGCAGTGCCGCGAGCGGGAAGGACGAGCAGTACTTC. Its translation: CASSAASGKDEQYF.

The CDR3 sequence: CASEIGGGQPQHF. CDR3 DNA: TGTGCCAGTGAAATAGGGGGCGGACAGCCCCAGCATTTT. V usage is TRBV19 and J usage is TRBJ1-5; 7 bases match TRBD1. Germline V gives CDR1 LNHDA, CDR2 SQIVND (reference sequence). CDR3 size: 13 residues. Trimming at V came to 8 bases and at J to 7 bases, leaving 8 bases not matched to a gene.

This chain links TRBV5-4 with TRBJ2-5; 7 nucleotides align to TRBD1. Germline-derived CDR1 and CDR2 are SGHNT and YYREEE (reference sequence). The CDR3 runs 15 residues. V dropped 3 bases and J dropped 0; count of bases not matched to a gene: 5. This CDR3 is CASSYNRGYQETQYF. In nucleotides, the CDR3 is TGTGCCAGCAGCTACAACAGGGGATACCAAGAGACCCAGTACTTC. The variable domain in full, with the rest retrieved from reference TRBV5-4 and TRBJ2-5, is ETGVTQSPTHLIKTRGQQVTLRCSSQSGHNTVSWYQQALGQGPQFIFQYYREEENGRGNFPPRFSGLQFPNYSSELNVNALELDDSALYLCASSYNRGYQETQYFGPGTRLLVL.

J is TRBJ2-7 and V is TRBV15, with 7 bases aligning to TRBD1. The CDR3 sequence is 14 residues long. V shed 1 base and J 6 bases; nucleotides not matched to a gene: 6. Germline-derived CDR1 and CDR2 are LNHNV and YYDKDF (reference sequence). CDR3 in DNA: TGTGCCACCAGCAGAGGTCAGGGGGACCGCGAGCAGTACTTC. Translation: CATSRGQGDREQYF. Complete variable domain (other parts from reference TRBV15 and TRBJ2-7): DAMVIQNPRYQVTQFGKPVTLSCSQTLNHNVMYWYQQKSSQAPKLLFHYYDKDFNNEADTPDNFQSRRPNTSFCFLDIRSPGLGDTAMYLCATSRGQGDREQYFGPGTRLTVT.